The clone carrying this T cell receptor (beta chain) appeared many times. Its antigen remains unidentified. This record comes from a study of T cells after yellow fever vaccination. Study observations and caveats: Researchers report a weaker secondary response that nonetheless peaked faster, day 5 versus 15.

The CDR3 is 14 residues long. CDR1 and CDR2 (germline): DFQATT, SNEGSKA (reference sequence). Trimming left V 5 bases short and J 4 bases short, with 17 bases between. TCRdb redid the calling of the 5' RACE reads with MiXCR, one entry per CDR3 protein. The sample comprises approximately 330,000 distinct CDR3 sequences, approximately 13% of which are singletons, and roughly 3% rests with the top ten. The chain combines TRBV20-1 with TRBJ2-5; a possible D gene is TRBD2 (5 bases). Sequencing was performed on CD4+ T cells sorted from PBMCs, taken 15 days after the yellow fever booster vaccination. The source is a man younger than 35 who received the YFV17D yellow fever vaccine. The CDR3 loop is CSARQPGSGETQYF. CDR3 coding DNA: TGCAGTGCTCGACAACCGGGAAGTGGAGAGACCCAGTACTTC.